A selection of T cell receptor beta chains follows, all from one sample in a study of OX40 agonist ivuxolimab in advanced cancers. Clones were read by immunoSEQ multiplex PCR, and TCRdb kept only the in-frame ones, dropping some. The sample consists of tens of thousands of clones, around 84% of them appearing once. The sequenced sample was CD4+ or CD8+ T cells sorted from blood, obtained in a trial of the OX40 agonist ivuxolimab. The receptors derive from an adult with an advanced solid tumor such as melanoma, head and neck, liver or kidney cancer. The conserved cysteine and the conserved F or W are not part of the CDR3 here.

CDR3aa,j_gene,v_gene
ASSRTSQAGELF,TRBJ2-2,TRBV19
ASSDSSSYNEQF,TRBJ2-1,TRBV6-4
ASSLGQGEYHEQY,TRBJ2-7,TRBV5-5
ASSARAGGTDTQY,TRBJ2-3,TRBV9
ASSLGTGPGANVLT,TRBJ2-6,TRBV11-3
ASSLPGAREQF,TRBJ2-1,TRBV28
ASSHIGGHNEQF,TRBJ2-1,TRBV2
AISELPRRDGYT,TRBJ1-2,TRBV10-3
ATGLVSFEQY,TRBJ2-7,TRBV6-5
ASSLTNSYEQY,TRBJ2-7,TRBV2
ASSLQGWADTQY,TRBJ2-3,TRBV27
ASSVMTGTDGYT,TRBJ1-2,TRBV9
ASRTGLAGTDTQY,TRBJ2-3,TRBV6-1
ASSRDGNVGNEQF,TRBJ2-1,TRBV25-1
SGRGALQGPDTQY,TRBJ2-3,TRBV29-1
ASSPGREDESYT,TRBJ1-2,TRBV7-3
ASSPSTDTQY,TRBJ2-3,TRBV5-8
ASASGTIGEAF,TRBJ1-1,TRBV19
ASSLGQLTGANVLT,TRBJ2-6,TRBV5-4
ATTRYGYT,TRBJ1-2,TRBV6-1
ASSALTSGSDEQF,TRBJ2-1,TRBV5-6
ASSSADIQY,TRBJ2-4,TRBV5-8
ASSRDSNSPLH,TRBJ1-6,TRBV5-5
AWSEGPNTGELF,TRBJ2-2,TRBV30
ASSFSDSTYNEQF,TRBJ2-1,TRBV7-2
ASQGEPNTEAF,TRBJ1-1,TRBV5-1
ASSLAPGGGTQY,TRBJ2-5,TRBV11-2
ASSWGDTEAF,TRBJ1-1,TRBV7-2
ASSVQGTDTQY,TRBJ2-3,TRBV2
ASSLEAGVTDTQY,TRBJ2-3,TRBV5-1
ASSSGLAGLDTQY,TRBJ2-3,TRBV5-6
ASSPRTDTDTQY,TRBJ2-3,TRBV7-2
SGQGLRYNEQF,TRBJ2-1,TRBV29-1
ASSGLAGVFAPREQF,TRBJ2-1,TRBV19
ASNSQGAPSGANVLT,TRBJ2-6,TRBV28
ASSATGVTNEKLF,TRBJ1-4,TRBV6-5
ASTPLGGRAETQY,TRBJ2-5,TRBV2
ASSRPPAGVNEQF,TRBJ2-1,TRBV7-9
ASQTVNQPQH,TRBJ1-5,TRBV19
ASSIGGQGIADTQY,TRBJ2-3,TRBV5-1
ASSDSPQDNEQF,TRBJ2-1,TRBV10-1
ASSDRNVEQF,TRBJ2-1,TRBV19
ASSPDRELYNEQF,TRBJ2-1,TRBV18
ASSEGAQPHEKLF,TRBJ1-4,TRBV6-1
ASSLVHPNTGELF,TRBJ2-2,TRBV7-9
ASSPTWDGYPSGANVLT,TRBJ2-6,TRBV21-1
ASSPGSQTDTQY,TRBJ2-3,TRBV5-1
AWSVGSYNSPLH,TRBJ1-6,TRBV30
ASSEQPNSGNTIY,TRBJ1-3,TRBV6-1
ATSRDRATNEKLF,TRBJ1-4,TRBV15
ASSIDGTSGGTDTQY,TRBJ2-3,TRBV19
ASRTGGISGANVLT,TRBJ2-6,TRBV28
ASSERERGTGELF,TRBJ2-2,TRBV2
ASSPRDRGQDGYT,TRBJ1-2,TRBV5-1
ASDWDSSYNSPLH,TRBJ1-6,TRBV5-1
ASSRTGSTDTQY,TRBJ2-3,TRBV7-9
ASSLDSGAGNTIY,TRBJ1-3,TRBV5-6
ASSLDGAGDNEQF,TRBJ2-1,TRBV7-8
ASSKRTSSTDTQY,TRBJ2-3,TRBV2
ASSGTANTEAF,TRBJ1-1,TRBV19